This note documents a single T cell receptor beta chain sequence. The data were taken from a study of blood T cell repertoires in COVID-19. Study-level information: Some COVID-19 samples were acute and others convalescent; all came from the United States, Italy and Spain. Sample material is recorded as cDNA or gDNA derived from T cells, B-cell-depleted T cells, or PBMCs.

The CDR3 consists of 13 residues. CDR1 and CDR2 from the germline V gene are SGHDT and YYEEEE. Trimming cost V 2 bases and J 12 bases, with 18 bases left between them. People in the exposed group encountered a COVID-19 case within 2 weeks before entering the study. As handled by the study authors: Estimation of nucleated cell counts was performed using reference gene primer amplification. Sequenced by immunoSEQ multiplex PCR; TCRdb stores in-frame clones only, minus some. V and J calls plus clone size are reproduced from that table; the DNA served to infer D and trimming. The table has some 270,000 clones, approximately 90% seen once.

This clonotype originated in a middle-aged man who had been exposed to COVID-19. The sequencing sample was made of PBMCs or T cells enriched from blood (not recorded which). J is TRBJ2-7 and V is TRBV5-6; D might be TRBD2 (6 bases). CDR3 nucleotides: TGTGCCAGCAGCTTAGGGTCTAGCGTATCGATGTACTTC. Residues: CASSLGSSVSMYF. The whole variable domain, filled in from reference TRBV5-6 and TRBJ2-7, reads DAGVTQSPTHLIKTRGQQVTLRCSPKSGHDTVSWYQQALGQGPQFIFQYYEEEERQRGNFPDRFSGHQFPNYSSELNVNALLLGDSALYLCASSLGSSVSMYFGPGTRLTVT.